This T cell receptor (beta chain) originates from a study of blood T cells in healthy people across ages. A second PCR of 7 to 11 cycles used a sample-barcoded 5' primer and a J-beta primer mix. Every individual sample yielded 3 million or more paired-end reads (each containing CDR3). TCRdb called the 5' RACE reads again in MiXCR, with one record for every CDR3 protein. The sample lists over a million distinct CDR3 sequences; roughly two fifths were seen once. The CDR3 is made up of 13 amino acids. From germline, CDR1 is SGHTA and CDR2 FQGNSA. V gave up 11 bases and J gave up 4 bases, with 16 bases separating them. General study findings and limits: PBMCs were not sorted, which prevented a conclusive comparison of naive versus antigen-experienced cells.

Comment on this clonotype: The target antigen is unknown.

Those donating, healthy Caucasian individuals from Russia, were aged roughly 6 to 100. Isolating PBMCs gave at least 6 million of these cells per sample. Material: blood. This TCR was sampled from a woman between 18 and 29 years old in good health. V usage is TRBV7-2 and J usage is TRBJ2-3; D is unresolved. CDR3 protein: CASSVSVADTQYF. As DNA, the CDR3 is TGTGCCTCCTCTGTCAGCGTTGCAGATACGCAGTATTTT. Drawing the rest from reference TRBV7-2 and TRBJ2-3, the complete variable domain is GAGVSQSPSNKVTEKGKDVELRCDPISGHTALYWYRQSLGQGLEFLIYFQGNSAPDKSGLPSDRFSAERTGGSVSTLTIQRTQQEDSAVYLCASSVSVADTQYFGPGTRLTVL.